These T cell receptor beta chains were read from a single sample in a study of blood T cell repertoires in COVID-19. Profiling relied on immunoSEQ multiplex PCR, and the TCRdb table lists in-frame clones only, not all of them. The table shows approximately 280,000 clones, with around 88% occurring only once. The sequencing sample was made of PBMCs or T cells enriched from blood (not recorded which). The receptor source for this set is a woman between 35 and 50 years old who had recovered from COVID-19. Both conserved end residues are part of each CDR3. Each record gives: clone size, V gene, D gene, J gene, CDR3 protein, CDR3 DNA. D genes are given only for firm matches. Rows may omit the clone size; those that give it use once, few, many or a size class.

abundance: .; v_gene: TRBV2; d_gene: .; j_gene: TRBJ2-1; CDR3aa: CASSEELLSYNEQFF; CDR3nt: TGTGCCAGCAGTGAAGAACTACTCTCCTACAATGAGCAGTTCTTC
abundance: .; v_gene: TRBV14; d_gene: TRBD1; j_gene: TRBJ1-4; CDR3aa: CASSQDYGDRGEKLFF; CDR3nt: TGTGCCAGCAGCCAAGATTACGGTGACAGGGGTGAAAAACTGTTTTTT
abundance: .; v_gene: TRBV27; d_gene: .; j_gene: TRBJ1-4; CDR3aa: CASSSRVPTEEKLFF; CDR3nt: TGTGCCAGCAGTAGCAGGGTCCCTACGGAGGAAAAACTGTTTTTT
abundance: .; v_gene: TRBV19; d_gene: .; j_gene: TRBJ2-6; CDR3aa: CASSLQDSGANVLTF; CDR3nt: TGTGCCAGTAGTCTACAGGATTCTGGGGCCAACGTCCTGACTTTC
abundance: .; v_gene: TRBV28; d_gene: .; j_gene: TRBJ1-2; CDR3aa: CASSLTGPAKDYGYTF; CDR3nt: TGTGCCAGCAGCCTAACAGGTCCCGCCAAAGATTATGGCTACACCTTC
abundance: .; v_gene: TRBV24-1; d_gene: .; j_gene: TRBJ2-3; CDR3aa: CATSDYRGSHTQYF; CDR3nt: TGTGCCACCAGTGATTACCGAGGAAGTCATACGCAGTATTTT
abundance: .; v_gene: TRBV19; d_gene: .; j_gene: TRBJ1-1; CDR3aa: CASKSGVGNTEAFF; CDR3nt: TGTGCCAGTAAGAGCGGTGTGGGGAACACTGAAGCTTTCTTT
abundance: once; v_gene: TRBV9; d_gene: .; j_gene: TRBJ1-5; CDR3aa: CASGGLVWPQHF; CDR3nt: TGTGCCAGCGGGGGCCTTGTCTGGCCCCAGCATTTT
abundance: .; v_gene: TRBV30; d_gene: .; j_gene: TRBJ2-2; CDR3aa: CAWSPGIEAGELFF; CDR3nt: TGTGCCTGGAGTCCAGGGATCGAGGCCGGGGAGCTGTTTTTT
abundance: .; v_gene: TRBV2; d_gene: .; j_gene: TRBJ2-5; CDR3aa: CASSVGRVETQYF; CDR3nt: TGTGCCAGCAGTGTAGGGCGGGTTGAGACCCAGTACTTC
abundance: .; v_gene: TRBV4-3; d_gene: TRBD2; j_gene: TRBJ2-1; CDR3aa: CASSQAYGRGSYNEQFF; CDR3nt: TGCGCCAGCAGCCAAGCTTATGGGAGGGGCTCCTACAATGAGCAGTTCTTC
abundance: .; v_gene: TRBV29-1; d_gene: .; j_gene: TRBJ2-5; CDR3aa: CSVEARGRRQETQYF; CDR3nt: TGCAGCGTTGAAGCTAGAGGAAGGCGCCAAGAGACCCAGTACTTC
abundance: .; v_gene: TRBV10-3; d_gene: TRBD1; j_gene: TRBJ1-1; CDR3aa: CAISKQGAGTEAFF; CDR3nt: TGTGCCATCAGTAAACAGGGGGCGGGCACTGAAGCTTTCTTT
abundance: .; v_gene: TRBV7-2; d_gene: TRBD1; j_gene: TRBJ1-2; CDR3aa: CASSFRTGDGYTF; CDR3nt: TGTGCCAGCAGCTTTAGGACAGGGGATGGCTACACCTTC
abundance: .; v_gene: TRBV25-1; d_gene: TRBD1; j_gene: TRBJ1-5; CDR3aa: CASQGTGPRNQPQHF; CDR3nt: TGTGCCAGCCAGGGGACAGGGCCTCGGAATCAGCCCCAGCATTTT
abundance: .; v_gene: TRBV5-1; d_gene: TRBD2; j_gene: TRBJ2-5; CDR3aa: CASSFRGGRAVETQYF; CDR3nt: TGCGCCAGCAGCTTTCGGGGCGGGAGGGCCGTGGAGACCCAGTACTTC
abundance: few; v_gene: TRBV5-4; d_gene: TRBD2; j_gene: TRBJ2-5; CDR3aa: CASSLGAGRGRPRETQYF; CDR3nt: TGTGCCAGCAGCTTGGGAGCGGGTCGCGGGAGGCCTCGGGAGACCCAGTACTTC
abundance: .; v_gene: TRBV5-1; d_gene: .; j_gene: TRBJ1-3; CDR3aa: CASSLEDRPGNTIYF; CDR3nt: TGCGCCAGCAGCTTGGAGGACAGACCTGGAAACACCATATATTTT
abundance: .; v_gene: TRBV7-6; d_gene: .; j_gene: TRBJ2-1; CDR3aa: CASSLESGAASNEQFF; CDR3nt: TGTGCCAGCAGCTTAGAAAGCGGCGCCGCGAGTAATGAGCAGTTCTTC
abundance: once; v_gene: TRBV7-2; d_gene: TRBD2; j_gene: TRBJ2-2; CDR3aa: CASSLISGSAAGELFF; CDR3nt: TGTGCCAGCAGCTTAATTAGCGGGAGTGCAGCCGGGGAGCTGTTTTTT
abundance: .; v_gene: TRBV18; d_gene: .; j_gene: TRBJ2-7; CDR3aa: CASSPNSYEQYF; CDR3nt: TGTGCCAGCTCACCGAACAGCTACGAGCAGTACTTC
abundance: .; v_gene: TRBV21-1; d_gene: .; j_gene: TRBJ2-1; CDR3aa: CARPGVGENYNEQFF; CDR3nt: TGTGCCAGACCGGGGGTGGGAGAGAACTACAATGAGCAGTTCTTC
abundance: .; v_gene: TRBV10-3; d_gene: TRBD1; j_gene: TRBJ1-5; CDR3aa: CAISEPGQAGGQPQHF; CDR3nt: TGTGCCATCAGTGAGCCCGGACAGGCAGGAGGACAGCCCCAGCATTTT
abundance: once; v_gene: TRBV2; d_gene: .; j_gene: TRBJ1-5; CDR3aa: CASSARDLDNQPQHF; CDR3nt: TGTGCCAGCAGCGCCAGGGATTTGGATAATCAGCCCCAGCATTTT
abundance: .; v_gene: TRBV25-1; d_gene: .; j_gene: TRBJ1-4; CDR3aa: CASSEQGQRDEKLFF; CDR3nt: TGTGCCAGCAGTGAACAGGGACAAAGAGATGAAAAACTGTTTTTT
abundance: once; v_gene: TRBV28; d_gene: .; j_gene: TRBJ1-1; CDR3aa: CASSTIGGGTEAFF; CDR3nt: TGTGCCAGTAGCACGATAGGCGGCGGCACTGAAGCTTTCTTT
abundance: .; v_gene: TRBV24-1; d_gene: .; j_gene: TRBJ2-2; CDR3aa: CATSGSRGTNTGELFF; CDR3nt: TGTGCCACCAGTGGAAGCCGGGGGACTAACACCGGGGAGCTGTTTTTT
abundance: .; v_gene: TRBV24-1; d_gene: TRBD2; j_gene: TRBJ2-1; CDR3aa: CATSEKTSGSFNEQFF; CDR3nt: TGTGCCACCAGTGAAAAAACTAGCGGGAGTTTCAATGAGCAGTTCTTC
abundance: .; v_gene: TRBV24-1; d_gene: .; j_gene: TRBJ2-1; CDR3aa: CATSGGSSYTYNEQFF; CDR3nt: TGTGCCACCAGTGGGGGCAGTTCTTACACCTACAATGAGCAGTTCTTC
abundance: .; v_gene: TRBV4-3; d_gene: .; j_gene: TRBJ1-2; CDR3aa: CASSQEYRDVYGYTF; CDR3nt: TGCGCCAGCAGCCAAGAGTACAGGGACGTCTATGGCTACACCTTC
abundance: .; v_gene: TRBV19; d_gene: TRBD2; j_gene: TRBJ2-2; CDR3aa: CASSFRLAGGTGELFF; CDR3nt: TGTGCCAGTAGTTTCCGACTAGCGGGGGGCACCGGGGAGCTGTTTTTT
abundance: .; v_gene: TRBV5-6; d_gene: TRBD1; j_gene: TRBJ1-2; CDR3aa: CASSRGTGAFGYTF; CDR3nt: TGTGCCAGCAGCCGCGGGACAGGGGCGTTCGGCTACACCTTC
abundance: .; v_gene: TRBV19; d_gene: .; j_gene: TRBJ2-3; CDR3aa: CASRKPSTDTQYF; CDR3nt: TGTGCCAGTAGGAAGCCGAGCACAGATACGCAGTATTTT
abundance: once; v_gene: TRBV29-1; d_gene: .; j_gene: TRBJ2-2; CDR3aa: CSVDREAGELFF; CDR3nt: TGCAGCGTTGACAGGGAAGCCGGGGAGCTGTTTTTT
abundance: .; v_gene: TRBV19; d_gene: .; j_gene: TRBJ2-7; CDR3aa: CASSSLPQGITGEQYF; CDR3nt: TGTGCCAGTAGCTCCCTCCCCCAGGGCATAACGGGCGAGCAGTACTTC
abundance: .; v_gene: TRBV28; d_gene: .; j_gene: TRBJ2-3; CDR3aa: CASSLGSASGDTDTQYF; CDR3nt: TGTGCCAGCAGCTTGGGTTCTGCGAGCGGAGACACAGATACGCAGTATTTT
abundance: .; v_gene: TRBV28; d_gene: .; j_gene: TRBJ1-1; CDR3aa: CASSSAGVDTEAFF; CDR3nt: TGTGCCAGCAGCTCCGCGGGGGTTGACACTGAAGCTTTCTTT
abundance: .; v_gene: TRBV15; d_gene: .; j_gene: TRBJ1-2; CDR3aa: CATSRGDGNYGYTF; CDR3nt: TGTGCCACCAGCAGGGGAGACGGAAACTATGGCTACACCTTC
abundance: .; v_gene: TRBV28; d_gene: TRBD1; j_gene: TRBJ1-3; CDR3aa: CASSSAGTGRRLLSGNTIYF; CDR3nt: TGTGCCAGCAGTTCCGCTGGGACAGGGCGAAGACTCCTCTCTGGAAACACCATATATTTT
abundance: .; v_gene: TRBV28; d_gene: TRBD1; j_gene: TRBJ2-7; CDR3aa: CASSPRQGGRYEQYF; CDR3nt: TGTGCCAGCAGCCCACGACAGGGGGGTCGTTACGAGCAGTACTTC
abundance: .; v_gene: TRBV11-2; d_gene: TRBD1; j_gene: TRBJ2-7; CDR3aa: CASSSGQGTGLYEQYF; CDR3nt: TGTGCCAGCAGCTCCGGGCAGGGGACAGGGCTCTACGAGCAGTACTTC
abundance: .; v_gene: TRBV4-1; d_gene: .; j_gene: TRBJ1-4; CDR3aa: CASSLQGLGATNEKLFF; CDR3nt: TGCGCCAGCAGCCTACAGGGTTTAGGTGCAACTAATGAAAAACTGTTTTTT
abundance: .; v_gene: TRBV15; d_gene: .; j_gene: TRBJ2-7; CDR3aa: CATSRGGGTFYEQYF; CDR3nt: TGTGCCACCAGCAGAGGCGGCGGGACTTTCTACGAGCAGTACTTC
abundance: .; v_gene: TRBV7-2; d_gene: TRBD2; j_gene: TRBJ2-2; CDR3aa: CASSPSREGPGELFF; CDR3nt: TGTGCCAGCAGCCCCTCGCGGGAGGGCCCCGGGGAGCTGTTTTTT
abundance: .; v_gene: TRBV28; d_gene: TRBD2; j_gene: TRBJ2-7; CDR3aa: CASTDWEASGSGEQYF; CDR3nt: TGTGCCAGCACCGATTGGGAAGCTAGCGGGAGCGGGGAGCAGTACTTC
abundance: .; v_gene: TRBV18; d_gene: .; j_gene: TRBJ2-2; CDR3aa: CASSPSLAGELFF; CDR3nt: TGTGCCAGCTCACCATCTTTAGCCGGGGAGCTGTTTTTT
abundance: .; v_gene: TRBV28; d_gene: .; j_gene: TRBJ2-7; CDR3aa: CASSPGTIERQYF; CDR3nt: TGTGCCAGCAGTCCGGGGACAATTGAGAGGCAGTACTTC
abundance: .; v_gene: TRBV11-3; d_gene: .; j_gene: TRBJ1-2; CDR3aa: CASSLNIYGYTF; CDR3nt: TGTGCCAGCAGCTTAAACATTTATGGCTACACCTTC
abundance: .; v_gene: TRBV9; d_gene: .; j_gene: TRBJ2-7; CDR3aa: CASSVRGADEQYF; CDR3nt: TGTGCCAGCAGCGTTCGGGGGGCAGACGAGCAGTACTTC